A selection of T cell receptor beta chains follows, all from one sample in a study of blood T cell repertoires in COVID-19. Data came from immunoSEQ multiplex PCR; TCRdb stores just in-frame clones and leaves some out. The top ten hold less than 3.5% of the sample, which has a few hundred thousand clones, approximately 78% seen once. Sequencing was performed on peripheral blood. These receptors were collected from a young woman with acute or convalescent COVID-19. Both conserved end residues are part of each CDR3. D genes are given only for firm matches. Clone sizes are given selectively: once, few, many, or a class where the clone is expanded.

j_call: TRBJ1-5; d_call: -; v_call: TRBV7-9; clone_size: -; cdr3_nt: TGTGCCAGCAGCTTAGCGTCGGGGGTTGGCAATCAGCCCCAGCATTTT; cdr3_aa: CASSLASGVGNQPQHF
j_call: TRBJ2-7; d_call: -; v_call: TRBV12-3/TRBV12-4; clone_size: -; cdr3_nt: TGTGCCAGCAGTTTTACGAGCTCCTACGAGCAGTACTTC; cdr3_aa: CASSFTSSYEQYF
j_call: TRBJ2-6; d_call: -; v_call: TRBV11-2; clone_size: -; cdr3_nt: TGTGCCAGCAGCCCCAGTAGCTTTGGTGTGACTGGGGCCAACGTCCTGACTTTC; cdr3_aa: CASSPSSFGVTGANVLTF
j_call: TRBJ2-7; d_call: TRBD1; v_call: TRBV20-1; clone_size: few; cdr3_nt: TGCAGTGCGGGACAGGGGAACGAGCAGTACTTC; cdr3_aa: CSAGQGNEQYF
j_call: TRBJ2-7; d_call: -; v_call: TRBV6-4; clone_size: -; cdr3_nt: TGTGCCAGCAGCCCCCCGGGGGTGAGCCCGCACGAGCAGTACTTC; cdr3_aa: CASSPPGVSPHEQYF
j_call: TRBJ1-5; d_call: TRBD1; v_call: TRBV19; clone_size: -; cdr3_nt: TGTGCCAGTAGGTACAGGGGTGGGGCCTATAGCAATCAGCCTCAGCATTTT; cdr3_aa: CASRYRGGAYSNQPQHF
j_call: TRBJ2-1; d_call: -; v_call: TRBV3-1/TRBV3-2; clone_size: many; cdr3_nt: TGTGCCAGCAGCCAGCGAGGCGGTGAGTTCTTC; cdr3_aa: CASSQRGGEFF
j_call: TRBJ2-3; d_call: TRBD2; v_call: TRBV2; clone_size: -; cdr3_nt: TGTGCCAGCAGTGAAGCCGGGAGGGGCACAGATACGCAGTATTTT; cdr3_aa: CASSEAGRGTDTQYF
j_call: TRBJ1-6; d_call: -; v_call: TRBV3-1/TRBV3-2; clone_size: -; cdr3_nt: TGTGCCAGCAGCCAAGCCCACCAGGCAAATTCACCCCTCCACTTT; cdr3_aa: CASSQAHQANSPLHF
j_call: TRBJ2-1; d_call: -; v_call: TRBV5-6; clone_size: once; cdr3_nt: TGTGCCAGCAGGCGTGCGGGACTCCTCGTTCGGAATGAGCAGTTCTTC; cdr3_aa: CASRRAGLLVRNEQFF
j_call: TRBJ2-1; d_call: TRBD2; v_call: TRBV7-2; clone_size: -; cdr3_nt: TGTGCCAGCAGCTTAGCGGGGACTAGACACAATGAGCAGTTCTTC; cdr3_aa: CASSLAGTRHNEQFF
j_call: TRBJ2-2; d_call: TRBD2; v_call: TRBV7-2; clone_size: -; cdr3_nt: TGTGCCAGCAGCTTAGTTAGCGGGAGGGACACCGGGGAGCTGTTTTTT; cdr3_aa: CASSLVSGRDTGELFF
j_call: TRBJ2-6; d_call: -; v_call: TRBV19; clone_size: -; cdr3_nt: TGTGCCAGTACGCCAGGCGCCAGAGGGTCTGGGGCCAACGTCCTGACTTTC; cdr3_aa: CASTPGARGSGANVLTF
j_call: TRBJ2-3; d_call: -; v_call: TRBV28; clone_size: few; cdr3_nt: TGTGCCAGCAGTTCTATTAAAACAGATACGCAGTATTTT; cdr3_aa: CASSSIKTDTQYF
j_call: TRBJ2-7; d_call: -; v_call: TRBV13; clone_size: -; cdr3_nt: TGTGCCAGCAGCCAGAATTACGAGCAGTACTTC; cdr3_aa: CASSQNYEQYF
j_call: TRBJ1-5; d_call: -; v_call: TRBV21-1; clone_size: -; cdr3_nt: TGTGCCAGCAGCAATTGGGACACGGTCATCCTATTCAATCAGCCCCAGCATTTT; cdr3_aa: CASSNWDTVILFNQPQHF
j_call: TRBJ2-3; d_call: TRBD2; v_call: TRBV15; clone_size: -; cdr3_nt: TGTGCCACCAGCAGAGAAGCGGCGGGAGGGCCAGATACGCAGTATTTT; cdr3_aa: CATSREAAGGPDTQYF
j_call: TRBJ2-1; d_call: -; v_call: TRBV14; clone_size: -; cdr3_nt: TGTGCCAGCAGCCAAGTGTCCGGGAGTCGGTACAATGAGCAGTTCTTC; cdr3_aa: CASSQVSGSRYNEQFF
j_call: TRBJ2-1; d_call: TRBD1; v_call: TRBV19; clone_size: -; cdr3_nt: TGTGCCAGTAACTCCGGACAGGGCCGCTACAATGAGCAGTTCTTC; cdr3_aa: CASNSGQGRYNEQFF
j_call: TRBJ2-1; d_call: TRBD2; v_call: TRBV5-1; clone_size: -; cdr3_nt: TGCGCCAGCAGCTTGGGACTAGCTCCGTCCTACAATGAGCAGTTCTTC; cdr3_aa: CASSLGLAPSYNEQFF
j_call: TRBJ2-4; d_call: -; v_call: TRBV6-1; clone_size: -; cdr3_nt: TGTGCCAGCAGTGAATGGGGGGGCATAGCATCGGCCAAAAACATTCAGTACTTC; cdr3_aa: CASSEWGGIASAKNIQYF
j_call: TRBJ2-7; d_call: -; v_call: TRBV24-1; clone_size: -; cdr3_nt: TGTGCCACCAGTGACCAACCCGGGACTCAGACCTACGAGCAGTACTTC; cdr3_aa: CATSDQPGTQTYEQYF
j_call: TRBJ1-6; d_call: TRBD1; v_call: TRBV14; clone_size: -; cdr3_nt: TGTGCCAGCAGCCAGACCGGGACAGGGTTCTCACCCCTCCACTTT; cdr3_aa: CASSQTGTGFSPLHF
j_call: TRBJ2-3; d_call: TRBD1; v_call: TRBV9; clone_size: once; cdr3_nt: TGTGCCAGCAGCACCGGACAGGGCAGATTCACAGATACGCAGTATTTT; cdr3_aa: CASSTGQGRFTDTQYF
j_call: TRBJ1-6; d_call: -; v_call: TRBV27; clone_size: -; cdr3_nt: TGTGCCAGCAGAGCACAGGGACCCAATTCACCCCTCCACTTT; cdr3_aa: CASRAQGPNSPLHF
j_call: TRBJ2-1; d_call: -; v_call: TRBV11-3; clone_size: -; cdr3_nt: TGTGCCAGCAGCTTAAAGCCTAGCTCCTACAATGAGCAGTTCTTC; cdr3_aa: CASSLKPSSYNEQFF
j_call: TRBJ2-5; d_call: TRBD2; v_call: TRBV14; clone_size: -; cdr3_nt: TGTGCCAGCAGCCAATGGGTCGGATCGCGGGAGGGTCGGGAGACCCAGTACTTC; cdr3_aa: CASSQWVGSREGRETQYF
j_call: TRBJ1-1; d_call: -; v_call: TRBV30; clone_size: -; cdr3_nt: TGTGCCTGGAGTGTACGGAACAGAAAGGAAGCTTTCTTT; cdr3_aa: CAWSVRNRKEAFF
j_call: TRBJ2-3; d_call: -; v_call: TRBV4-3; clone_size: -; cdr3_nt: TGCGCCAGCAGCCAGACTATCACAGATACGCAGTATTTT; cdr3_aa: CASSQTITDTQYF
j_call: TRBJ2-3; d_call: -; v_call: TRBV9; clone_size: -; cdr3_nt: TGTGCCAGCAGCGCCGAGTGGACAGATACGCAGTATTTT; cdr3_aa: CASSAEWTDTQYF
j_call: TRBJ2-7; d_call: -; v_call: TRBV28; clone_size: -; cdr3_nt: TGTGCCAGCAGTTGGGGTGGATCTAGCGACGAGCAGTACTTC; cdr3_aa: CASSWGGSSDEQYF
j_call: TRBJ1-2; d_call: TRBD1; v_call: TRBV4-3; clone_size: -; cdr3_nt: TGCGCCAGCAGCCAAGATCGGTGGAGGGGGCGGCACTATGGCTACACCTTC; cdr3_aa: CASSQDRWRGRHYGYTF
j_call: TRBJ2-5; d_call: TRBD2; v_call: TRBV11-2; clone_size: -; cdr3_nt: TGTGCCAGCAGCTTAGTGGGACTACCTGGGGAGACCCAGTACTTC; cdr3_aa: CASSLVGLPGETQYF
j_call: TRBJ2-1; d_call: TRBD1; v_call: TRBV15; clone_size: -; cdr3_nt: TGTGCCACCAGCGGACGCCGGGACAGGGACGACAATGAGCAGTTCTTC; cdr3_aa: CATSGRRDRDDNEQFF